A few counts support the clone carrying this T cell receptor (beta chain). Antigen: not known. The data were obtained in a study of sequential checkpoint blockade in melanoma. Study as a whole: Patients were randomized 1:1 to nivolumab-then-ipilimumab or ipilimumab-then-nivolumab first-line. TCRβ was sequenced from DNA of about 94 pretreatment tumors. Whole-study results and caveats: Mutational load did not correlate with tumor T-cell fraction or clonality. Pretreatment TIL clonality tracked with response in the nivolumab-first arm.

Here immunoSEQ multiplex PCR was the method, and the copy in TCRdb shows in-frame clones only, minus some. The sample has tens of thousands of clones; 30% to 35% are singletons. Germline V CDR1 and CDR2: MNHGY, SAAAGT. CDR3 length: 14 amino acids. V lost 4 bases and J lost 7, with 13 bases in between. Described treatment: randomized to nivolumab then ipilimumab (arm A) or the reverse (arm B). This sequence originates from a human donor with melanoma. The sample consisted of tumor tissue (inferred from file names), taken from a patient given nivolumab and ipilimumab in sequence. The V call is TRBV6-8, the J call TRBJ2-2, with D perhaps TRBD1 (6 bases). The CDR3 loop is CASSFPTGHGELFF. CDR3 in DNA: TGTGCCAGCAGTTTTCCGACAGGACACGGGGAGCTGTTTTTT.